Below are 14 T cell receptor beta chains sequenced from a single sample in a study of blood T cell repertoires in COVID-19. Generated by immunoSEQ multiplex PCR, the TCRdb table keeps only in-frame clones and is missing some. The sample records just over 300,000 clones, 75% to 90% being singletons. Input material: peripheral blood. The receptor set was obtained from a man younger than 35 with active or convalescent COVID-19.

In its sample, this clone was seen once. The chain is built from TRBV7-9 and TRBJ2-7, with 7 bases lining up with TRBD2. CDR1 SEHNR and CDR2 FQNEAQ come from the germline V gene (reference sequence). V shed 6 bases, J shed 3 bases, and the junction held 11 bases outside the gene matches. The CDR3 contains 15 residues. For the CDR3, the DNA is TGTGCCAGCAGGGGAGGGGCAGGCCGCATCTACGAGCAGTACTTC. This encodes CASRGGAGRIYEQYF.

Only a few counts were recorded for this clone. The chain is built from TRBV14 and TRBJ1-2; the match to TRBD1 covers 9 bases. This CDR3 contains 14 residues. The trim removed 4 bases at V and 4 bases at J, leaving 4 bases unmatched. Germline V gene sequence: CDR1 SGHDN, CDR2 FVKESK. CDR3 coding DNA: TGTGCCAGCAGCCCTGGACAGGGGTCCTATGGCTACACCTTC. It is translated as CASSPGQGSYGYTF.

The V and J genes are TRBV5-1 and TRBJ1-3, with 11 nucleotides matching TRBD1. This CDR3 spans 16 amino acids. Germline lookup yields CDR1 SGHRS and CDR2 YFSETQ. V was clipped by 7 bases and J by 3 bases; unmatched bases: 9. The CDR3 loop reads CASCQQGQGVGNTIYF. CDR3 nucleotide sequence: TGCGCCAGCTGTCAGCAGGGACAGGGGGTTGGAAACACCATATATTTT.

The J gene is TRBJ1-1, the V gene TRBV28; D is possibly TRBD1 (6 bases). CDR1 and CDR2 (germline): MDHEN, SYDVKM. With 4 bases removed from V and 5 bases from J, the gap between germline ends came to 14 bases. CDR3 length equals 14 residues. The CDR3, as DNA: TGTGCCAGCAGTTCCCCGACAGGTAGGACTGAAGCTTTCTTT. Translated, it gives CASSSPTGRTEAFF.

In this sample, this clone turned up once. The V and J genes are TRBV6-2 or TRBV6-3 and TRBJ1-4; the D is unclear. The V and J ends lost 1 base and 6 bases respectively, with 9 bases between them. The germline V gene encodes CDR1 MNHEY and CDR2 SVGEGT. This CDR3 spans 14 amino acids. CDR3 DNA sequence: TGTGCCAGCAGTTACTTCGGCGGCCATGAAAAACTGTTTTTT. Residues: CASSYFGGHEKLFF.

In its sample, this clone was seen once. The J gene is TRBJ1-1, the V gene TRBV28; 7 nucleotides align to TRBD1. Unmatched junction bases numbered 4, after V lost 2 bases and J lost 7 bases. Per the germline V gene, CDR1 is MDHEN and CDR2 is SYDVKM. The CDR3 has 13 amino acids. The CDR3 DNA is TGTGCCAGCAGTTTAAACAGGGGATTTGAAGCTTTCTTT. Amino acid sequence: CASSLNRGFEAFF.

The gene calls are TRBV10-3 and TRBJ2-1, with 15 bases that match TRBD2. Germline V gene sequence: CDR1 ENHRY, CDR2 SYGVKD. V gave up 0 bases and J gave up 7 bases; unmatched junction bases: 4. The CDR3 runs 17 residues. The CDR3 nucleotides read TGTGCCATCAGTGAGTCCTGGGGGACTAGCGGGGGGAATGAGCAGTTCTTC. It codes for CAISESWGTSGGNEQFF.

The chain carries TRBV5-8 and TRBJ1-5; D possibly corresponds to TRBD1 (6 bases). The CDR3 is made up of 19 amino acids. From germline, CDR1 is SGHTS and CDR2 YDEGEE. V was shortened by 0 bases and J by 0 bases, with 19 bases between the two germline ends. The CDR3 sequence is CASSLVVTGRSYSNQPQHF. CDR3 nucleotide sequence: TGTGCCAGCAGCTTGGTGGTGACAGGAAGAAGTTATAGCAATCAGCCCCAGCATTTT.

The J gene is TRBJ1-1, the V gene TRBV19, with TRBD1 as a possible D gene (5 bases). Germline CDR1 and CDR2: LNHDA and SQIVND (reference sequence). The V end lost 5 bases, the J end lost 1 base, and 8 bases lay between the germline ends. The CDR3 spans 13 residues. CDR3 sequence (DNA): TGTGCCAGTAGTTTCGACAGGAACACTGAAGCTTTCTTT. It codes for CASSFDRNTEAFF.

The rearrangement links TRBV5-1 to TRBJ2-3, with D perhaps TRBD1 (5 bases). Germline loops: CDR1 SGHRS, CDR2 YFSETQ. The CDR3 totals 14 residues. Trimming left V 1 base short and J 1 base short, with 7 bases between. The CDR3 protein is CASSLLGGTDTQYF. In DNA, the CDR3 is TGCGCCAGCAGCTTGCTAGGGGGCACAGATACGCAGTATTTT.

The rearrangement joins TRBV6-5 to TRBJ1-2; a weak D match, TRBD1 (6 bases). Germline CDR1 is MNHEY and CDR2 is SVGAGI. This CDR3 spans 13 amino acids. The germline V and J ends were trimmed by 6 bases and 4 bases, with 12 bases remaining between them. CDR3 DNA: TGTGCCAGCAGGCCGGGACACCCCTATGGCTACACCTTC. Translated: CASRPGHPYGYTF.

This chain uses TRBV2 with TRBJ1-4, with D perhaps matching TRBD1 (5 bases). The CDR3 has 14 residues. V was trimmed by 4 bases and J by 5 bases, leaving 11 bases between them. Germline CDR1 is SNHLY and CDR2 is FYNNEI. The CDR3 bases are TGTGCCAGCAGTGTTGGGGGGGGAAATGAAAAACTGTTTTTT. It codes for CASSVGGGNEKLFF.

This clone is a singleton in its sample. The CDR3 DNA is TGTGCCAGCAGCGTGGACAGAACTGAAGCTTTCTTT. This sequence encodes CASSVDRTEAFF. The chain couples TRBV13 to TRBJ1-1; D perhaps matches TRBD1 (6 bases). V lost 5 bases and J lost 5, with 9 bases in between. Germline loops: CDR1 PRHDT, CDR2 FYEKMQ (reference sequence). The CDR3 runs to 12 residues.

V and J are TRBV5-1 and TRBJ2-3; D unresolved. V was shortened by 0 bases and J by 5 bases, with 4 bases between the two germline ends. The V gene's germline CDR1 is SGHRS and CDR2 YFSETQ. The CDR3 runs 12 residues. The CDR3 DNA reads TGCGCCAGCAGCTTGGATCTAGATACGCAGTATTTT. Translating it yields CASSLDLDTQYF.